Each of the 27 T cell receptor beta chains below was sequenced from the same sample in a study of blood T cell repertoires in COVID-19. Data came from immunoSEQ multiplex PCR; TCRdb stores just in-frame clones and leaves some out. The sample has some 94,000 clones, approximately 87% seen once; the top ten hold roughly 15%. Sequenced input: peripheral blood. The source of these receptors is a human donor in a cohort sampled during active COVID-19.

This chain links TRBV9 with TRBJ1-2; the match to TRBD1 covers 7 bases. In germline, CDR1 is SGDLS, CDR2 YYNGEE. CDR3 length: 13 residues. Trimming removed 4 bases from V and 5 bases from J; junction bases left unmatched: 5. DNA for the CDR3: TGTGCCAGCAGCCCACCAGGGGGTTATGGCTACACCTTC. Encoded protein: CASSPPGGYGYTF.

This chain links TRBV6-2 or TRBV6-3 with TRBJ2-1, with 11 positions matching TRBD1. CDR1 and CDR2 (germline): MNHEY, SVGEGT. This CDR3 is built from 16 residues. Trimming removed 4 bases from V and 9 bases from J; junction bases left unmatched: 11. CDR3 protein: CASSSGQGAGFIEQFF. The DNA for the CDR3 is TGTGCCAGCAGTTCCGGACAGGGGGCTGGGTTCATTGAGCAGTTCTTC.

About this clone: The conserved closing phenylalanine or tryptophan is absent in this CDR3, likely reflecting a read error. It is unclear where the CDR3 begins or ends on the DNA, so no DNA is shown, and the CDR3 is as TCRdb lists it. This CDR3 reads CASGERDRKQWV. This sequence joins TRBV2 and TRBJ1-2; TRBD1 is taken as the D call from the table, unchecked against the DNA. CDR1 is SNHLY, CDR2 FYNNEI, per germline. 12 amino acids form the CDR3, both terminal residues included.

CDR3 protein: CASSEDRDSPLHF. CDR3 bases: TGTGCCAGCAGCGAGGACAGGGATTCACCCCTCCACTTT. The V and J genes are TRBV9 and TRBJ1-6, with 8 bases that match TRBD1. In germline, CDR1 is SGDLS, CDR2 YYNGEE. The V segment lost 3 bases and the J segment 8 bases; nucleotides outside the gene matches: 1. The CDR3 runs 13 residues.

Of note for this clone: This sample includes further DNA sequences coding for the same CDR3. This chain connects TRBV10-3 to TRBJ1-1; maybe TRBD1 (5 bases). Trimming removed 2 bases at V and 3 bases at J, with 7 bases between. Germline CDR1 reads ENHRY; CDR2 reads SYGVKD. This CDR3 contains 13 residues. CDR3 nucleotide sequence: TGTGCCATCAGTGAGCGGGGGGACACTGAAGCTTTCTTT. It encodes CAISERGDTEAFF.

The rearrangement links TRBV10-3 to TRBJ2-2, with 7 bases matching TRBD1. With 11 bases clipped from V and 4 bases from J, the junction kept 16 bases outside the gene matches. Germline lookup yields CDR1 ENHRY and CDR2 SYGVKD. The CDR3 totals 16 residues. The CDR3 loop reads CASVGEGGMTTGELFF. The CDR3 nucleotides read TGTGCCTCCGTGGGGGAAGGGGGCATGACCACCGGGGAGCTGTTTTTT.

A word on this clone: One end of the junction is discordant with germline, which a read error may explain. CDR3: CASSYAIGLAGAELFF. The CDR3 DNA sequence: TGTGCCAGCAGTTACGCCATAGGGCTAGCGGGAGCCGAGCTGTTCTTC. The chain has TRBV6-2 or TRBV6-3 and TRBJ2-1; 10 positions agree with TRBD2. This CDR3 is built from 16 residues. Per germline, CDR1 MNHEY and CDR2 SVGEGT.

V usage is TRBV4-2 and J usage is TRBJ1-2, with 8 positions matching TRBD1. This CDR3 region has 17 residues. Germline trimming cut 3 bases from V and 0 bases from J; bases unmatched to any gene: 9. In germline, CDR1 is LGHNA, CDR2 YNFKEQ. The CDR3 sequence: CASSQDTGGIANYGYTF. In nucleotides, the CDR3 is TGTGCCAGCAGCCAGGATACAGGGGGGATAGCTAACTATGGCTACACCTTC.

The chain joins TRBV9 to TRBJ2-2; 9 positions agree with TRBD1. V trimming: 5 bases; J trimming: 3 bases; junction bases outside the gene matches: 5. CDR1 is SGDLS and CDR2 is YYNGEE in the germline V gene. The CDR3 consists of 15 residues. CDR3 DNA sequence: TGTGCCAGCAGGGGACAGGGATCGGACACCGGGGAGCTGTTTTTT. It translates to CASRGQGSDTGELFF. The variable domain in full, with the rest retrieved from reference TRBV9 and TRBJ2-2, is DSGVTQTPKHLITATGQRVTLRCSPRSGDLSVYWYQQSLDQGLQFLIQYYNGEERAKGNILERFSAQQFPDLHSELNLSSLELGDSALYFCASRGQGSDTGELFFGEGSRLTVL.

This clone was counted only a few times. The chain is built from TRBV11-2 and TRBJ2-2, with TRBD2 matching over 8 bases. The CDR3 loop spans 17 amino acids. The germline V gene encodes CDR1 SGHAT and CDR2 FQNNGV. V shed 1 base and J 3 bases; nucleotides not matched to a gene: 7. The CDR3 DNA reads as TGTGCCAGCAGCTTAGGACCGGGACTAGAGTACACCGGGGAGCTGTTTTTT. This codes for CASSLGPGLEYTGELFF.

This chain connects TRBV20-1 to TRBJ1-5, with 7 positions matching TRBD1. The CDR3 runs to 11 residues. Germline V gene lookup returns CDR1 DFQATT and CDR2 SNEGSKA (reference sequence). With 1 base clipped from V and 15 bases from J, the junction kept 6 bases outside the gene matches. CDR3 nucleotide sequence: TGCAGTGCTAGAGCGGGGGACAGACCGCATTTT. Encoded protein: CSARAGDRPHF.

The gene calls are TRBV11-1 and TRBJ2-1; the match to TRBD2 covers 10 bases. This CDR3 spans 16 amino acids. CDR1 is SGHAT and CDR2 is FQDESV in the germline V gene (reference sequence). After removal of 6 bases from V and 4 bases from J, the junction contained 9 bases not matched to a gene. The CDR3 sequence: CASSPVSSGGYNEQFF. CDR3 nucleotides: TGTGCCAGCAGTCCTGTATCTAGCGGGGGTTACAATGAGCAGTTCTTC.

This clone was counted once. The CDR3 loop is CASSSKQGETDTQYF. The CDR3 DNA reads as TGTGCCAGCAGCTCGAAACAGGGTGAAACAGATACGCAGTATTTT. V usage is TRBV5-8 and J usage is TRBJ2-3; possibly TRBD1 for D (6 bases). Trimming cost V 3 bases and J 3 bases, with 14 bases left between them. The germline gives CDR1 SGHTS, CDR2 YDEGEE. CDR3 length: 15 amino acids. Full variable domain (rest looked up from reference TRBV5-8 and TRBJ2-3): EAGVTQSPTHLIKTRGQQATLRCSPISGHTSVYWYQQALGLGLQFLLWYDEGEERNRGNFPPRFSGRQFPNYSSELNVNALELEDSALYLCASSSKQGETDTQYFGPGTRLTVL.

The chain couples TRBV11-2 to TRBJ1-5; no clear D. CDR1 and CDR2 (germline): SGHAT, FQNNGV. The CDR3 covers 12 residues. Trimming removed 5 bases at V and 4 bases at J, with 6 bases between. The CDR3 DNA reads as TGTGCCAGCAGCACTAGGAATCAGCCCCAGCATTTT. Its translation: CASSTRNQPQHF.

The rearrangement uses TRBV4-2 and TRBJ2-1; the D gene is possibly TRBD1 (6 bases). The V end lost 0 bases, the J end lost 7 bases, and 16 bases lay between the germline ends. The CDR3 runs to 16 residues. Germline V gene sequence: CDR1 LGHNA, CDR2 YNFKEQ. CDR3 in DNA: TGTGCCAGCAGCCAAGAGGGGGCCAGGGGTTTAAATGAGCAGTTCTTC. Amino acids: CASSQEGARGLNEQFF.

The table lists this clone with a few counts. V gene TRBV29-1 combines with J gene TRBJ1-2; TRBD1 matches 7 bases. The CDR3 totals 14 residues. CDR1 is SQVTM, CDR2 ANQGSEA, per germline. Trimming removed 6 bases from V and 6 bases from J; junction bases left unmatched: 13. In nucleotides, the CDR3 is TGCAGCGTCGCCAATACTGGACAGGTCGATGGCTACACCTTC. Residues: CSVANTGQVDGYTF.

The chain uses TRBV19 and TRBJ1-1; 8 bases are a match to TRBD1. Germline V gene data show CDR1 as LNHDA and CDR2 as SQIVND (reference sequence). This CDR3 contains 13 residues. V lost 4 bases to trimming and J lost 2 bases; unmatched junction nucleotides: 0. The CDR3 is CASSTGGNTEAFF. The DNA for the CDR3 is TGTGCCAGTAGTACAGGGGGCAACACTGAAGCTTTCTTT. Full variable domain (rest looked up from reference TRBV19 and TRBJ1-1): DGGITQSPKYLFRKEGQNVTLSCEQNLNHDAMYWYRQDPGQGLRLIYYSQIVNDFQKGDIAEGYSVSREKKESFPLTVTSAQKNPTAFYLCASSTGGNTEAFFGQGTRLTVV.

The V and J genes are TRBV24-1 and TRBJ1-1; D ambiguous. From germline, CDR1 is KGHDR and CDR2 SFDVKD. Trimming shortened V by 3 bases and J by 1 base, and 11 bases separated the two germline ends. This CDR3 region has 15 residues. This chain's CDR3 is CATSDPGRGNTEAFF. Written as DNA, the CDR3 is TGTGCCACCAGTGATCCTGGACGGGGGAACACTGAAGCTTTCTTT.

V and J are TRBV19 and TRBJ2-3; the match to TRBD2 covers 10 bases. The V and J ends lost 5 bases and 4 bases, in that order; junction bases with no gene match: 18. The CDR3 is 19 amino acids. Germline CDR1 LNHDA, CDR2 SQIVND (reference sequence). The DNA of the CDR3 is TGTGCCAGTAGTGCCGCGGGACAGCTACTAGCGGGAAGGTCAGATACGCAGTATTTT. Translated: CASSAAGQLLAGRSDTQYF.

The chain combines TRBV30 with TRBJ1-2, with D maybe TRBD1 (5 bases). CDR1 is GTSNPN and CDR2 is SVGIG in the germline V gene (reference sequence). The V and J ends lost 4 bases and 8 bases respectively, with 17 bases between them. The CDR3 is 13 residues long. CDR3 DNA sequence: TGTGCCTGGACCGGGGGGTCCCCGGAGGGCTACACCTTC. Translating it yields CAWTGGSPEGYTF.

This chain connects TRBV5-1 to TRBJ2-1, with a possible D match to TRBD1 (5 bases). The CDR3 is 15 amino acids. The germline CDR1 and CDR2 sequences are SGHRS and YFSETQ. V was pared by 4 bases and J by 4 bases, with 15 bases between. CDR3 nucleotide sequence: TGCGCCAGCAGCCCGCAGGGCCCCGCTTACAATGAGCAGTTCTTC. It translates to CASSPQGPAYNEQFF.

The chain recombines TRBV9 with TRBJ2-1; a possible D gene is TRBD1 (7 bases). Germline CDR1 reads SGDLS; CDR2 reads YYNGEE. The CDR3 loop spans 15 amino acids. The V and J ends lost 4 bases and 6 bases respectively, with 17 bases between them. CDR3 in DNA: TGTGCCAGCAGCCCCCTAGGGGGCGGGGTCAATGAGCAGTTCTTC. Translating it yields CASSPLGGGVNEQFF.

This clone was seen once. The chain couples TRBV14 to TRBJ2-3; TRBD2 agrees at 9 bases. Germline V lookup: CDR1 SGHDN, CDR2 FVKESK. V dropped 5 bases and J dropped 5; count of bases not matched to a gene: 11. CDR3 length: 16 residues. CDR3 sequence reads: CASSSMGSGSGDTQYF. Here the CDR3 DNA reads TGTGCCAGCAGCTCAATGGGTAGCGGGAGTGGAGATACGCAGTATTTT.

This chain uses TRBV5-1 with TRBJ1-5, with unresolved D. From germline, CDR1 is SGHRS and CDR2 YFSETQ. V was trimmed by 4 bases and J by 3 bases, leaving 8 bases between them. The CDR3 consists of 13 residues. In DNA, the CDR3 is TGCGCCAGCAGCCAAGGACTCAATCAGCCCCAGCATTTT. It specifies CASSQGLNQPQHF. The full variable domain, rest sourced from reference TRBV5-1 and TRBJ1-5, is KAGVTQTPRYLIKTRGQQVTLSCSPISGHRSVSWYQQTPGQGLQFLFEYFSETQRNKGNFPGRFSGRQFSNSRSEMNVSTLELGDSALYLCASSQGLNQPQHFGDGTRLSIL.

The chain links TRBV4-2 to TRBJ2-5; D is uncertain. V was clipped by 4 bases and J by 2 bases, with 14 bases between them. Germline lookup yields CDR1 LGHNA and CDR2 YNFKEQ. The CDR3 totals 15 residues. CDR3 nucleotide sequence: TGTGCCAGCAGCCGAAATCTAGTGGCTCAAGAGACCCAGTACTTC. Translated: CASSRNLVAQETQYF.

The chain couples TRBV14 to TRBJ1-1; no clear D. Germline CDR1 is SGHDN and CDR2 is FVKESK. The CDR3 loop spans 13 amino acids. V dropped 4 bases and J dropped 6 bases, with 12 bases sitting between them. CDR3 sequence reads: CASSLTYEAEAFF. The CDR3 DNA is TGTGCCAGCAGCCTTACTTACGAGGCTGAAGCTTTCTTT.

The J gene is TRBJ2-1, the V gene TRBV7-3, with 8 bases that match TRBD2. With V trimmed by 5 bases and J by 8 bases, 14 bases remained unmatched. The CDR3 is 16 residues long. Germline V gene sequence: CDR1 SGHTA, CDR2 FQGTGA. The CDR3 DNA sequence: TGTGCCAGCAGCCCCTCTCACCGGGGGGGCCTCGATGAGCAGTTCTTC. Its translation: CASSPSHRGGLDEQFF.